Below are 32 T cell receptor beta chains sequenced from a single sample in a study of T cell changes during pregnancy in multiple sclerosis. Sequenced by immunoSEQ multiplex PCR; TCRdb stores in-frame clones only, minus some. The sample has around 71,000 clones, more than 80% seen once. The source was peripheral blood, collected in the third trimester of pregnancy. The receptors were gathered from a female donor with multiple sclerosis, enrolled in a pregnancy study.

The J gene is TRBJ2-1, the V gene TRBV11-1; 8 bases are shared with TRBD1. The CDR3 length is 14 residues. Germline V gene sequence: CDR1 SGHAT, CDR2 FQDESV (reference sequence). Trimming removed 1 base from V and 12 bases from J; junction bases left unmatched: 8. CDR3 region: CASSLGRGGQGQFF. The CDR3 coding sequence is TGTGCCAGCAGCTTAGGGAGGGGAGGACAGGGGCAGTTCTTC. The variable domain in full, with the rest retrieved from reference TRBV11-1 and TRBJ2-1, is EAEVAQSPRYKITEKSQAVAFWCDPISGHATLYWYRQILGQGPELLVQFQDESVVDDSQLPKDRFSAERLKGVDSTLKIQPAELGDSAMYLCASSLGRGGQGQFFGPGTRLTVL.

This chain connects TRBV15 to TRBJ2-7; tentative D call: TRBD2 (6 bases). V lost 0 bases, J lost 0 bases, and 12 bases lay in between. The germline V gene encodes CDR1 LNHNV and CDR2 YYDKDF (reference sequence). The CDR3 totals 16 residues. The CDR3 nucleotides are TGTGCCACCAGCAGAGACGGGACTTCTAGCTCCTACGAGCAGTACTTC. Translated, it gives CATSRDGTSSSYEQYF.

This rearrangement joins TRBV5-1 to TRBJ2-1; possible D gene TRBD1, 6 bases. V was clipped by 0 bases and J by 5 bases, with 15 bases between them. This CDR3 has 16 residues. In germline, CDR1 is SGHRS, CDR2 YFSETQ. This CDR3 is CASSLADRFSHNEQFF. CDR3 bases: TGCGCCAGCAGCTTGGCCGACAGGTTCTCTCACAATGAGCAGTTCTTC.

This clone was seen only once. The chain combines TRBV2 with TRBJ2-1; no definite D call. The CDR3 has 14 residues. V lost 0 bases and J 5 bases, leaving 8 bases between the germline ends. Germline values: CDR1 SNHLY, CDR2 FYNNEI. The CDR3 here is CASSEATQDNEQFF. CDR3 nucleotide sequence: TGTGCCAGCAGTGAAGCTACCCAGGACAATGAGCAGTTCTTC.

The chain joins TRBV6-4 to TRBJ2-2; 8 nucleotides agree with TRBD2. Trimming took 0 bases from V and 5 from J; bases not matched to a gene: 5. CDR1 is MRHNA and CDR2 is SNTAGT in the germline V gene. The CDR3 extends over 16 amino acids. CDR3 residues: CASSDSISGITGELFF. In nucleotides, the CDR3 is TGTGCCAGCAGTGACTCGATTAGCGGGATAACCGGGGAGCTGTTTTTT.

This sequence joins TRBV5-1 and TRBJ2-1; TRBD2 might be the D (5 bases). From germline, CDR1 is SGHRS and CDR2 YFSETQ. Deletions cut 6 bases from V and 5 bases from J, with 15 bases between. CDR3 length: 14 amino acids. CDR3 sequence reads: CASKWAGLDNEQFF. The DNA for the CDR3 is TGCGCCAGCAAATGGGCGGGTTTGGACAATGAGCAGTTCTTC. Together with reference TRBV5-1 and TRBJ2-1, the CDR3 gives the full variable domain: KAGVTQTPRYLIKTRGQQVTLSCSPISGHRSVSWYQQTPGQGLQFLFEYFSETQRNKGNFPGRFSGRQFSNSRSEMNVSTLELGDSALYLCASKWAGLDNEQFFGPGTRLTVL.

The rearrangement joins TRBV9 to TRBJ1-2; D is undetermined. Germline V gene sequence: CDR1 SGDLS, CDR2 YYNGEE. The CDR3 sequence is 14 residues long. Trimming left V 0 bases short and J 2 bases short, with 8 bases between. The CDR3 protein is CASSVVSGNYGYTF. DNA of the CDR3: TGTGCCAGCAGCGTAGTCTCGGGGAACTATGGCTACACCTTC.

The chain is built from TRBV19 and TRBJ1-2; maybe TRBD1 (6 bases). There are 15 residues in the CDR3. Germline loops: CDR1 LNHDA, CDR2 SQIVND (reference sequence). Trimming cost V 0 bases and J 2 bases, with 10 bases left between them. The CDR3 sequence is CASSIEAGANYGYTF. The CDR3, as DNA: TGTGCCAGTAGTATAGAGGCAGGGGCGAACTATGGCTACACCTTC.

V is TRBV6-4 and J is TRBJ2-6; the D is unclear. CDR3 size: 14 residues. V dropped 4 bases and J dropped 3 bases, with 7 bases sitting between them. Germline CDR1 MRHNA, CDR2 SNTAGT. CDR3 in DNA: TGTGCCAGCAGTGCCTTACTTGGGGCCAACGTCCTGACTTTC. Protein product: CASSALLGANVLTF.

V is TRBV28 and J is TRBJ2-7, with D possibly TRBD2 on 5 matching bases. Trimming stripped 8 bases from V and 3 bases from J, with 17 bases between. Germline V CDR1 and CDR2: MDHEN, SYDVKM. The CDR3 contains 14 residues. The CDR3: CASASAGLDYEQYF. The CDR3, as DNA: TGTGCCAGCGCTTCGGCGGGCCTGGACTACGAGCAGTACTTC.

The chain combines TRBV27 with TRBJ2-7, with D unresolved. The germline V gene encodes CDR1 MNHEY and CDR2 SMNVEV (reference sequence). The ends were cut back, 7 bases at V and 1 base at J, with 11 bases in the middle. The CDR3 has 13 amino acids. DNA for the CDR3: TGTGCCAGCATCGATGACAAGTCCTACGAGCAGTACTTC. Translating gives CASIDDKSYEQYF.

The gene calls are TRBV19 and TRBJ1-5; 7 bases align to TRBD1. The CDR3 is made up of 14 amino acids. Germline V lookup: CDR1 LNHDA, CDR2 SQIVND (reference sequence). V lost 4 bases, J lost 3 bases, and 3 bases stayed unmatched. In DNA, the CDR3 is TGTGCCAGTAGTAACGACAGGGCCAATCAGCCCCAGCATTTT. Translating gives CASSNDRANQPQHF.

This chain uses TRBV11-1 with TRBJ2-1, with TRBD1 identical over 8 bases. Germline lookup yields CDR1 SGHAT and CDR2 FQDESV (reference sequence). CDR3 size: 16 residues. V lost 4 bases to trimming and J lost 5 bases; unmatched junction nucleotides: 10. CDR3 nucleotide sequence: TGTGCCAGCAGCTCCAGGGGGCGCCCCATAAACAATGAGCAGTTCTTC. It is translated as CASSSRGRPINNEQFF.

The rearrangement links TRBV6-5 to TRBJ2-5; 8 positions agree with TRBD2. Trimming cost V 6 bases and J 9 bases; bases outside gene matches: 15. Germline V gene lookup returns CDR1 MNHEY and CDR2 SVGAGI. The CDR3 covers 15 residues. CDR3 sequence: CASRNVAGGRSAQYF. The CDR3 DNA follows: TGTGCCAGCAGGAATGTGGCGGGAGGCCGATCGGCCCAGTACTTC.

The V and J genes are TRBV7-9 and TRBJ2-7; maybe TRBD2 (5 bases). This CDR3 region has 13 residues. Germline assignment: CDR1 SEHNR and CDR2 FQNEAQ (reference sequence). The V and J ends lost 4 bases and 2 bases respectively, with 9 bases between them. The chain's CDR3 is CASSSTLAYEQYF. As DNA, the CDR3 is TGTGCCAGCAGCTCGACACTAGCCTACGAGCAGTACTTC. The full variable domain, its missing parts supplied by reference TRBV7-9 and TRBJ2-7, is DTGVSQNPRHKITKRGQNVTFRCDPISEHNRLYWYRQTLGQGPEFLTYFQNEAQLEKSRLLSDRFSAERPKGSFSTLEIQRTEQGDSAMYLCASSSTLAYEQYFGPGTRLTVT.

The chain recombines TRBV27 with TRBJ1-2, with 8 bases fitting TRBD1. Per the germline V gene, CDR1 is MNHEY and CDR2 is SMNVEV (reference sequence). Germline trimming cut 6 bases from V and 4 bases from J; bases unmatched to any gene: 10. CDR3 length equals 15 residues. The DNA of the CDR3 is TGTGCCAGCAGAGTCCAGGGGGCGGTGGGCTATGGCTACACCTTC. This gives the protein CASRVQGAVGYGYTF.

This CDR3 reads CASSLLAEAYNEQFF. The CDR3 DNA is TGTGCCAGCAGTTTACTAGCGGAGGCCTACAATGAGCAGTTCTTC. The chain employs TRBV28 and TRBJ2-1; 7 nucleotides line up with TRBD2. Germline CDR1 is MDHEN and CDR2 is SYDVKM. Losses at the gene ends were 2 bases for V and 2 bases for J; bases not matched to a gene: 3. CDR3 length: 15 residues.

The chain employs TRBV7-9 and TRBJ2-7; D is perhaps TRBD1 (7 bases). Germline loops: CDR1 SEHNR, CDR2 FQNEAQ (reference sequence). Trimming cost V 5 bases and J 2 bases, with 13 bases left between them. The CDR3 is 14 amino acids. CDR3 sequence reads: CASSPQGRTYEQYF. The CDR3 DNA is TGTGCCAGCAGCCCACAGGGGAGGACCTACGAGCAGTACTTC.

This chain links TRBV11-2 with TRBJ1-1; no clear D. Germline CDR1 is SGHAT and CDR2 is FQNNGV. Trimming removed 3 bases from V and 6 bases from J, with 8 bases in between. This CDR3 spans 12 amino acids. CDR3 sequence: CASSFVSAEAFF. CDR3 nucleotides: TGTGCCAGCAGCTTTGTGTCGGCTGAAGCTTTCTTT.

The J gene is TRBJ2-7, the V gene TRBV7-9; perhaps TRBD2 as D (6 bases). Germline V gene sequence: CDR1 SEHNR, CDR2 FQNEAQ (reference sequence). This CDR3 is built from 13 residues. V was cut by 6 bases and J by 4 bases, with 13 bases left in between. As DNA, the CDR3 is TGTGCCAGCAGTTCCGCGGGAAGTTACGAGCAGTACTTC. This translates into CASSSAGSYEQYF.

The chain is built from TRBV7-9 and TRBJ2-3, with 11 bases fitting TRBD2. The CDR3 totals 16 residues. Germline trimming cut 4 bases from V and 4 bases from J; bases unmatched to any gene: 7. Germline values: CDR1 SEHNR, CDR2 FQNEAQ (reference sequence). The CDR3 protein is CASSSVLAGGADTQYF. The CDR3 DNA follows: TGTGCCAGCAGCTCGGTCCTAGCGGGAGGTGCAGATACGCAGTATTTT.

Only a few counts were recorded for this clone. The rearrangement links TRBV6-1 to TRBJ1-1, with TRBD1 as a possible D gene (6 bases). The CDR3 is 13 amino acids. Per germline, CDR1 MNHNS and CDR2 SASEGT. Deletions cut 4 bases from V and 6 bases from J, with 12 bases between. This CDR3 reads CASSGTGFSEAFF. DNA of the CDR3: TGTGCCAGCAGTGGAACAGGGTTCTCTGAAGCTTTCTTT.

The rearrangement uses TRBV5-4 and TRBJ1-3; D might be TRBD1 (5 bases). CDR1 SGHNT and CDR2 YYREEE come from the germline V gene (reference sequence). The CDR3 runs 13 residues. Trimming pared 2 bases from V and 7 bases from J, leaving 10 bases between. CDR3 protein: CASSFWGLNTIYF. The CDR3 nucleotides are TGTGCCAGCAGCTTCTGGGGACTGAACACCATATATTTT.

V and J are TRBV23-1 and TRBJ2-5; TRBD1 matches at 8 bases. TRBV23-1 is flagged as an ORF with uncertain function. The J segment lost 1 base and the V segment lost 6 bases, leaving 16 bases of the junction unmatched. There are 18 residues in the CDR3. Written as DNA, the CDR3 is TGCGCCAGCAGCCCCACCGACAGGGGATCACGTGGCCAAGAGACCCAGTACTTC. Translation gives CASSPTDRGSRGQETQYF.

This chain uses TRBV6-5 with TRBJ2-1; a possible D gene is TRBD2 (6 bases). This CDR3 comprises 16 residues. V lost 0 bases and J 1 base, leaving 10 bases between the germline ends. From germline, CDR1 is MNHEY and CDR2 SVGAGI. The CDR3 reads CASSYSLRGSYNEQFF. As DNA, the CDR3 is TGTGCCAGCAGTTACTCGTTGCGGGGTTCCTACAATGAGCAGTTCTTC.

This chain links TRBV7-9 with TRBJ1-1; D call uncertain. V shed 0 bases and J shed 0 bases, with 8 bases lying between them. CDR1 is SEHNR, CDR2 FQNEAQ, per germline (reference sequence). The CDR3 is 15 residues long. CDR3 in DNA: TGTGCCAGCAGCTTAGCGCTACCGGTGAACACTGAAGCTTTCTTT. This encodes CASSLALPVNTEAFF.

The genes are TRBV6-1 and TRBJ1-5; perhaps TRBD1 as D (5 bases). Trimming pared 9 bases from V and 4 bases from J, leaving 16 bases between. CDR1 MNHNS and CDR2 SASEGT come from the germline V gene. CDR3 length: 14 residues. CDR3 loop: CASLGGYGNQPQHF. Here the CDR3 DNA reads TGTGCCAGTTTGGGGGGTTACGGAAATCAGCCCCAGCATTTT.

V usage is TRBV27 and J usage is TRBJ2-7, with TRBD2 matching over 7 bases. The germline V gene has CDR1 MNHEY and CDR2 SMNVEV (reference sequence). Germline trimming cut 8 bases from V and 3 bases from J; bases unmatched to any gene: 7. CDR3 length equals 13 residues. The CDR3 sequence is CASGRDGNYEQYF. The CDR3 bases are TGTGCCAGCGGGAGGGATGGAAACTACGAGCAGTACTTC.

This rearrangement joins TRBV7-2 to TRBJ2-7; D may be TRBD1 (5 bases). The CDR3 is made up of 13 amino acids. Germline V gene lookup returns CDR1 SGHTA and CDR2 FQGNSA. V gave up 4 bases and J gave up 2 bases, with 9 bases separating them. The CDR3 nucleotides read TGTGCCAGCAGCTGGACACAAGCCTACGAGCAGTACTTC. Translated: CASSWTQAYEQYF.

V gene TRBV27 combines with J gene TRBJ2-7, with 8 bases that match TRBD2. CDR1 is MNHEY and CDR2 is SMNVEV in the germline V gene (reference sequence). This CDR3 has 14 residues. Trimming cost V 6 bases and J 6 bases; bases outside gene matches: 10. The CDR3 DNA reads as TGTGCCAGCAGCTTCTCTGGGCTAGCGGGCGAGCAGTACTTC. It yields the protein CASSFSGLAGEQYF.

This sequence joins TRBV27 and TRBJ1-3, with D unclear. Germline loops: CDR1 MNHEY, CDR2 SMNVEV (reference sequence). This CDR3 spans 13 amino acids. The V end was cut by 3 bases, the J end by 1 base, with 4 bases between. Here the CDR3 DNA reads TGTGCCAGCAGTTTGTATTCTGGAAACACCATATATTTT. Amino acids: CASSLYSGNTIYF.

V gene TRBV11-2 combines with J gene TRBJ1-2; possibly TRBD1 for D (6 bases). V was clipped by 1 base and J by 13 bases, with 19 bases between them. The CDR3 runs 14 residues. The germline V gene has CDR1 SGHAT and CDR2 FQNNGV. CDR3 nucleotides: TGTGCCAGCAGCTTAGGATATGACAGGAACGGATGCACCTTC. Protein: CASSLGYDRNGCTF. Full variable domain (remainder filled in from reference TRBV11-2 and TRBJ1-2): EAGVAQSPRYKIIEKRQSVAFWCNPISGHATLYWYQQILGQGPKLLIQFQNNGVVDDSQLPKDRFSAERLKGVDSTLKIQPAKLEDSAVYLCASSLGYDRNGCTFGSGTRLTVV.